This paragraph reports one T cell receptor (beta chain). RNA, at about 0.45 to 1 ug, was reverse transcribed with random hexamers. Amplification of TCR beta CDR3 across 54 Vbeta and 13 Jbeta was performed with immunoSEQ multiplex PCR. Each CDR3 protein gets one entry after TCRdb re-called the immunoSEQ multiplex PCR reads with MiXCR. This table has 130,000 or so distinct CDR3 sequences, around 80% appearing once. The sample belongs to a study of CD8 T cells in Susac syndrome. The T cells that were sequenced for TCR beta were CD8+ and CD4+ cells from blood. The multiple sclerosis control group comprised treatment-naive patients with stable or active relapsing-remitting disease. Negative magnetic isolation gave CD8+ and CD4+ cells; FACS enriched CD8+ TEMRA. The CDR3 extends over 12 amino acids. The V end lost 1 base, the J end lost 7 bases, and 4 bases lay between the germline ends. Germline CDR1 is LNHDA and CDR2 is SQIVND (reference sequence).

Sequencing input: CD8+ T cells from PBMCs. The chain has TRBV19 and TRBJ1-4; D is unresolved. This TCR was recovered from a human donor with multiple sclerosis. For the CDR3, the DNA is TGTGCCAGTAGTATAGGAGGTGAAAAACTGTTTTTT. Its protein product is CASSIGGEKLFF.